A single T cell receptor beta chain is shown here with its context. The antigen remains undetermined. Germline-derived CDR1 and CDR2 are SGHVS and FQNEAQ. The CDR3 runs 19 residues. V gave up 1 base and J gave up 7 bases; unmatched junction bases: 13. The sample comes from a study of cytomegalovirus exposure and HLA in healthy donors. Background on the study: The roughly 700 first-cohort repertoires shared a platform with the roughly 130 validation repertoires, as reported in a later analysis.

Regarding the study as a whole: Using the classifier, cytomegalovirus status was reportedly diagnosed with high specificity and sensitivity. Rarity held for most TCR sequences, but there were some public TCRs that occurred in many donors.

The data were produced by immunoSEQ multiplex PCR, yet TCRdb's version contains in-frame clones alone and is incomplete. The table lists about 110,000 clones, 85% to 90% of them singletons. The sequenced sample was PBMCs. The TCR was taken from a woman aged 25 to 39 in good health and CMV-seropositive. The chain is built from TRBV7-8 and TRBJ2-2; 12 nucleotides align to TRBD1. DNA of the CDR3: TGTGCCAGCAGCTTAGTCAGACCGGGACAGGGGGCGCCCAACGGGGAGCTGTTTTTT. Residues: CASSLVRPGQGAPNGELFF. Combining the CDR3 with reference TRBV7-8 and TRBJ2-2 gives the whole variable domain GAGVSQSPRYKVAKRGQDVALRCDPISGHVSLFWYQQALGQGPEFLTYFQNEAQLDKSGLPSDRFFAERPEGSVSTLKIQRTQQEDSAVYLCASSLVRPGQGAPNGELFFGEGSRLTVL.